The rows below give T cell receptor beta chains drawn from one sample of a study of blood T cells in healthy people across ages. MiXCR was run by TCRdb on the 5' RACE reads, yielding one entry per CDR3 protein. The repertoire consists of 650,000 to 1,000,000 distinct CDR3 sequences, with about 36% occurring once and the leading ten covering 13%. Sequences were obtained from blood. The receptors derive from a man aged 18 to 30 in good health. The CDR3 runs from the conserved cysteine through the conserved F or W. Each record gives: V gene, J gene, clone size, D gene, CDR3 length, CDR3 protein, CDR3 DNA. D genes are given only for firm matches. Only some rows state a clone size, as once, few, many or a class for expanded clones.

TRBV4-1	TRBJ1-2	few	-	16	CASSQEGDSLRGGYTF	TGCGCCAGCAGCCAAGAGGGCGACAGTCTGAGGGGCGGCTACACCTTC
TRBV7-9	TRBJ1-2	-	-	14	CASSQQDLGYGYTF	TGTGCCAGCAGCCAACAAGACCTGGGCTATGGCTACACCTTC
TRBV7-2	TRBJ1-4	few	-	15	CASSFGGATNEKLFF	TGTGCCAGCAGCTTCGGGGGAGCAACTAATGAAAAACTGTTTTTT
TRBV5-1	TRBJ1-5	-	TRBD1	14	CASRTGIDGQPQHF	TGCGCCAGCAGGACAGGGATAGACGGTCAGCCCCAGCATTTT
TRBV5-1	TRBJ2-3	few	TRBD2	16	CASSSGLAGSGDTQYF	TGCGCCAGCAGCTCAGGACTAGCGGGGTCCGGAGATACGCAGTATTTT
TRBV4-3	TRBJ1-1	many	-	15	CASSQDSGMNTEAFF	TGCGCCAGCAGCCAAGATTCGGGTATGAACACTGAAGCTTTCTTT
TRBV6-2/TRBV6-3	TRBJ2-3	-	-	14	CASSTDRRGDTQYF	TGTGCCAGCAGCACGGACAGGCGGGGAGATACGCAGTATTTT
TRBV7-9	TRBJ2-3	few	TRBD1	16	CASSSNNRAAGGTQYF	TGTGCCAGCAGCTCAAATAACAGGGCTGCAGGGGGTACGCAGTATTTT
TRBV5-1	TRBJ1-2	few	-	15	CASSCEVGGAYGYTF	TGCGCCAGCAGCTGTGAGGTCGGGGGCGCATATGGCTACACCTTC
TRBV25-1	TRBJ1-2	many	-	13	CASSESFNYGYTF	TGTGCCAGCAGTGAATCTTTTAACTATGGCTACACCTTC
TRBV5-1	TRBJ1-1	-	TRBD1	14	CASRLTGGGTEAFF	TGTGCCAGCAGGCTTACAGGGGGAGGAACTGAAGCTTTCTTT
TRBV18	TRBJ1-1	-	-	14	CASSPRQMNTEAFF	TGTGCCAGCTCACCACGACAGATGAACACTGAAGCTTTCTTT
TRBV27	TRBJ2-7	many	TRBD2	19	CASSLWGGGADLPTYEQYF	TGTGCCAGCAGTTTATGGGGCGGGGGGGCTGATCTACCTACCTACGAGCAGTACTTC
TRBV4-2	TRBJ2-1	many	-	12	CASSQEDGEQFF	TGTGCCAGCAGCCAAGAGGACGGCGAGCAGTTCTTC
TRBV12-3/TRBV12-4	TRBJ1-5	many	-	16	CASSSRGRGGNQPQHF	TGTGCCAGCAGCTCAAGGGGTAGGGGCGGCAATCAGCCCCAGCATTTT
TRBV12-3/TRBV12-4	TRBJ2-2	-	-	15	CASSPVGGDTGELFF	TGTGCCAGCAGTCCCGTAGGGGGGGACACCGGGGAGCTGTTTTTT
TRBV20-1	TRBJ1-1	-	-	13	CSAGVLGNTEAFF	TGCAGTGCGGGGGTACTCGGGAACACTGAAGCTTTCTTT
TRBV20-1	TRBJ1-2	many	-	12	CSARSQTYGYTF	TGCAGTGCTAGATCTCAGACCTATGGCTACACCTTC
TRBV18	TRBJ2-7	many	TRBD2	16	CASSPVRKTSGYEQYF	TGTGCCAGCTCACCAGTCAGGAAGACTAGCGGCTACGAGCAGTACTTC
TRBV2	TRBJ2-3	few	TRBD1	17	CASSPLRQGRSTDTQYF	TGTGCCAGCAGTCCTCTCCGACAGGGCCGAAGCACAGATACGCAGTATTTT
TRBV7-9	TRBJ2-2	many	TRBD2	18	CASSLLGEGLGNTGELFF	TGTGCCAGCAGCCTCCTTGGGGAGGGTTTGGGAAACACCGGGGAGCTGTTTTTT
TRBV12-3/TRBV12-4	TRBJ1-2	-	TRBD1	16	CAGSYPTGASNYGYTF	TGTGCCGGCAGTTATCCGACAGGGGCCTCTAACTATGGCTACACCTTC
TRBV7-6	TRBJ2-7	-	-	16	CASSLFSGDAYNEQYF	TGTGCCAGCAGCTTATTCTCAGGGGACGCTTACAATGAGCAGTACTTC
TRBV9	TRBJ1-4	few	-	14	CASSSLDGDEKLFF	TGTGCCAGCAGCAGTCTCGACGGTGATGAAAAACTGTTTTTT
TRBV20-1	TRBJ1-1	few	-	13	CSAREAPNTEAFF	TGCAGTGCTAGAGAAGCACCAAACACTGAAGCTTTCTTT
TRBV20-1	TRBJ1-5	-	-	13	CSATDLSNRPQHF	TGCAGTGCTACAGACCTCAGCAATCGGCCCCAGCATTTT
TRBV27	TRBJ2-5	few	-	13	CASIPQGMKTQYF	TGTGCCAGCATCCCCCAGGGTATGAAGACCCAGTACTTC
TRBV12-3/TRBV12-4	TRBJ2-5	-	TRBD1	15	CASSGTGDPLETQYF	TGTGCCAGCAGTGGGACAGGGGACCCGCTGGAGACCCAGTACTTC
TRBV19	TRBJ1-1	once	TRBD1	16	CASSPRGTGTHTEAFF	TGTGCCAGTAGTCCCAGAGGGACAGGGACCCACACTGAAGCTTTCTTT
TRBV6-2/TRBV6-3	TRBJ2-5	-	-	14	CASLIGGAYNEQYF	TGTGCCAGCCTTATCGGGGGAGCCTACAATGAGCAGTACTTC
TRBV25-1	TRBJ1-1	-	-	14	CASSGRGGACGAFF	TGTGCCAGCAGTGGGAGGGGGGGGGCCTGTGGAGCTTTCTTT
TRBV20-1	TRBJ2-7	-	-	14	CSAHAPGQPYEQYF	TGCAGTGCTCATGCCCCCGGACAGCCCTACGAGCAGTACTTC
TRBV12-3/TRBV12-4	TRBJ1-2	-	-	13	CASTSGQGRGYTF	TGTGCCAGCACCTCGGGCCAGGGTCGTGGCTACACCTTC
TRBV15	TRBJ1-4	few	-	15	CATRASPATNEKLFF	TGTGCCACCAGGGCTTCACCTGCAACTAATGAAAAACTGTTTTTT
TRBV5-4	TRBJ2-2	-	-	14	CASSPVQNTGELFF	TGTGCCAGCAGCCCAGTTCAGAACACCGGGGAGCTGTTTTTT
TRBV12-3/TRBV12-4	TRBJ2-2	-	-	20	CASSLVPLTTSGSNTGELFF	TGTGCCAGCAGTTTAGTCCCCTTAACTACCAGCGGGTCGAACACCGGGGAGCTGTTTTTT
TRBV5-5	TRBJ2-1	few	-	16	CASSGGPGGVYNEQFF	TGTGCCAGCAGCGGGGGACCGGGCGGGGTGTACAATGAGCAGTTCTTC
TRBV12-3/TRBV12-4	TRBJ2-7	many	TRBD1	14	CASAYRQGPYEQYF	TGTGCCAGCGCGTACCGACAGGGCCCCTACGAGCAGTACTTC
TRBV20-1	TRBJ2-3	many	-	14	CSARSLALADTQYF	TGCAGTGCTAGAAGTCTAGCGCTCGCCGATACGCAGTATTTT
TRBV5-1	TRBJ1-1	-	-	14	CASTARGGNTEAFF	TGCGCCAGCACAGCCCGAGGGGGTAACACTGAAGCTTTCTTT
TRBV10-3	TRBJ2-1	-	-	13	CAISEGETNEQFF	TGTGCCATCAGTGAAGGGGAAACGAATGAGCAGTTCTTC
TRBV5-1	TRBJ2-5	-	TRBD1	15	CASSVLQGSQETQYF	TGCGCCAGCAGCGTATTACAGGGGTCTCAGGAGACCCAGTACTTC